This T cell receptor (beta chain) was identified in a study of blood T cell repertoires in COVID-19. Study details: Whether acute or convalescent, the COVID-19 samples came from the United States, Italy and Spain. T cells, B-cell-depleted T cells, or PBMCs provided the cDNA or gDNA that served as material.

The CDR3 has 17 amino acids. Trimming at V came to 7 bases and at J to 6 bases, leaving 15 bases not matched to a gene. Per the germline V gene, CDR1 is LGHNA and CDR2 is YNFKEQ. This table comes from immunoSEQ multiplex PCR, and its TCRdb copy is limited to in-frame clones, with some not included. The sample shows around 150,000 clones, around three quarters of them seen only once. The sample consisted of peripheral blood. This chain uses TRBV4-2 with TRBJ1-4; 9 bases agree with TRBD1. The TCR was taken from a man aged 55 to 70 with acute or convalescent COVID-19. The CDR3 reads CASTRGPRGQGDEKLFF. In DNA, the CDR3 is TGTGCCAGCACCCGGGGGCCGAGGGGACAGGGAGATGAAAAACTGTTTTTT.